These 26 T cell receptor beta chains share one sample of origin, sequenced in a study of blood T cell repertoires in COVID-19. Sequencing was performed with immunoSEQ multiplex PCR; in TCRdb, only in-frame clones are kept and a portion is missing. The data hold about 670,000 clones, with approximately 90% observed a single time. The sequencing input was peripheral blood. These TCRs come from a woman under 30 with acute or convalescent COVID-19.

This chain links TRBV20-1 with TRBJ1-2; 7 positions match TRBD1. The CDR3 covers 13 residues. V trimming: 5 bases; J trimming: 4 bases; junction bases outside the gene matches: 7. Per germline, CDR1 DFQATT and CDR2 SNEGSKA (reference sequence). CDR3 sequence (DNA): TGCAGTGCTGGTGGGGACAGATTCTATGGCTACACCTTC. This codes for CSAGGDRFYGYTF.

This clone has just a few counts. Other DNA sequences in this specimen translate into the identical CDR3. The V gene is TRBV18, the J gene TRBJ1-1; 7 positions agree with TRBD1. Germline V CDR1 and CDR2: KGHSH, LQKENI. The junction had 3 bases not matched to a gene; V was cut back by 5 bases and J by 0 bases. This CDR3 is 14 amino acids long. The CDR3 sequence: CASSTGQLNTEAFF. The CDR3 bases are TGTGCCAGCTCAACGGGACAGCTGAACACTGAAGCTTTCTTT.

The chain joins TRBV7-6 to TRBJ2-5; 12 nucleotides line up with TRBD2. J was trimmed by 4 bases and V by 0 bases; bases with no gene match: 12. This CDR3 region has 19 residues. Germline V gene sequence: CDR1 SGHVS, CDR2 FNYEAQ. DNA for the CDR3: TGTGCCAGCAGCTTAGCGGGTCTAGCGGGGGGGAAAATCGTAGAGACCCAGTACTTC. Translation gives CASSLAGLAGGKIVETQYF.

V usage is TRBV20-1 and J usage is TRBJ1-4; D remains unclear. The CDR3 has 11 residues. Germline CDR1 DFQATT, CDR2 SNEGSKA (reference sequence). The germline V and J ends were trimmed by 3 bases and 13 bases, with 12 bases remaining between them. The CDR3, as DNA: TGCAGTGCTAGTGAGGGCACACGACTGTTTTTT. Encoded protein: CSASEGTRLFF.

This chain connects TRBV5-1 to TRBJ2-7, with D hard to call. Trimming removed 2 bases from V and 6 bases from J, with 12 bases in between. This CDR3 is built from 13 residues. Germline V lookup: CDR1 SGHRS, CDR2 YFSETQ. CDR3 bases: TGCGCCAGCAGCTTCACGGGTTTGGGCGAGCAGTACTTC. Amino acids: CASSFTGLGEQYF.

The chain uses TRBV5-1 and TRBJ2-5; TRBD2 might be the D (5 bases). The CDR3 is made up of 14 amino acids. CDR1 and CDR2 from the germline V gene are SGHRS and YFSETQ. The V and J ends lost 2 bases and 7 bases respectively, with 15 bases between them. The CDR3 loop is CASSLSSASGTQYF. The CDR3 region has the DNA TGCGCCAGCAGCTTATCCAGCGCCAGCGGGACCCAGTACTTC.

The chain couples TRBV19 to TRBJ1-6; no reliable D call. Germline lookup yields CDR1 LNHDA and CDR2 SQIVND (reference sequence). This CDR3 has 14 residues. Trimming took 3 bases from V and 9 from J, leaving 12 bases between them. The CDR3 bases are TGTGCCAGTAGTATCGGACTATTTTTTTCACCCCTCCACTTT. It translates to CASSIGLFFSPLHF.

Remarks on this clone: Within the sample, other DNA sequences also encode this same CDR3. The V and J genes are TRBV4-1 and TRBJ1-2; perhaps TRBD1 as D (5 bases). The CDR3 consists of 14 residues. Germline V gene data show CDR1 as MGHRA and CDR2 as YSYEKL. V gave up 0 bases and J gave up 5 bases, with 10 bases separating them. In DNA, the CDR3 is TGCGCCAGCAGCCAAGAGGGGGGAGGGTATGGCTACACCTTC. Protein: CASSQEGGGYGYTF.

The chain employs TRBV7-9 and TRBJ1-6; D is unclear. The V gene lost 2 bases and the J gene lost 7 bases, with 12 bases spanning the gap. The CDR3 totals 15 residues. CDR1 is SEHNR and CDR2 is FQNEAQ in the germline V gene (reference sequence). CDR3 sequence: CASSLSVFGNSPLHF. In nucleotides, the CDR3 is TGTGCCAGCAGCTTATCCGTGTTCGGGAATTCACCCCTCCACTTT.

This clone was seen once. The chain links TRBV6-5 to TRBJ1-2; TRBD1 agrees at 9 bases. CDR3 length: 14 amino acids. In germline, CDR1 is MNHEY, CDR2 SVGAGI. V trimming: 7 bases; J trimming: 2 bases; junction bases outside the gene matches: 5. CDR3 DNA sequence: TGTGCCAGCACTCGGACAGGGGTCAACTATGGCTACACCTTC. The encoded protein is CASTRTGVNYGYTF.

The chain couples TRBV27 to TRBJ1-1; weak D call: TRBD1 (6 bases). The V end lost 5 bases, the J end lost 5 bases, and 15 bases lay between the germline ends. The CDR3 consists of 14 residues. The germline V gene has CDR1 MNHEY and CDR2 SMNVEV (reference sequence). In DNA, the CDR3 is TGTGCCAGCAGTCTTATATGGGGGCGGACTGAAGCTTTCTTT. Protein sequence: CASSLIWGRTEAFF.

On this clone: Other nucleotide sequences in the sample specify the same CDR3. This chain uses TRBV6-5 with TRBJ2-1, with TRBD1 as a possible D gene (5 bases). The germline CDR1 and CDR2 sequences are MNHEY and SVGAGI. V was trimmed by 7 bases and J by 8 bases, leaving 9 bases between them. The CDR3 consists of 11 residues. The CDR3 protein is CASIQGYEQFF. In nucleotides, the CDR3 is TGTGCCAGCATTCAGGGCTATGAGCAGTTCTTC.

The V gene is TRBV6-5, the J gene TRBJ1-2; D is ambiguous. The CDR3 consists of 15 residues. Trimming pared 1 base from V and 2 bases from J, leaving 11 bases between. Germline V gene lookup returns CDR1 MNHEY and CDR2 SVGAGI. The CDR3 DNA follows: TGTGCCAGCAGTTACTGGGGAGATACCAACTATGGCTACACCTTC. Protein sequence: CASSYWGDTNYGYTF.

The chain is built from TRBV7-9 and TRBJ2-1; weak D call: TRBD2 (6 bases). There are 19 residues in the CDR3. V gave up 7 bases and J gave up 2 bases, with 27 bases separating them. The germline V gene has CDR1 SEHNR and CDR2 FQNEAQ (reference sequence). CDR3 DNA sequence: TGTGCCAGCACCAACGGAGGGTCGGCCGAGTTTTCCCCCTACAATGAGCAGTTCTTC. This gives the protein CASTNGGSAEFSPYNEQFF.

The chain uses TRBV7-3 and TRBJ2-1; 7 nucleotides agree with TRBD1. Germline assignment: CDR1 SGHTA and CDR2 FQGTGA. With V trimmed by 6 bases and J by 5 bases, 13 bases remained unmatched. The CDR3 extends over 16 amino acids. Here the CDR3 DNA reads TGTGCCAGCAGTCAGGGACAGCCGTACGCGAACAATGAGCAGTTCTTC. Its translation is CASSQGQPYANNEQFF.

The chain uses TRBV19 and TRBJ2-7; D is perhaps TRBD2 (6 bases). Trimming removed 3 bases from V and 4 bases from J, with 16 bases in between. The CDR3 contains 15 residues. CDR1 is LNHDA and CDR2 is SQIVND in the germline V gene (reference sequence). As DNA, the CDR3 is TGTGCCAGTAGTATTATGGAGGGAAGTAGTTACGAGCAGTACTTC. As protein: CASSIMEGSSYEQYF.

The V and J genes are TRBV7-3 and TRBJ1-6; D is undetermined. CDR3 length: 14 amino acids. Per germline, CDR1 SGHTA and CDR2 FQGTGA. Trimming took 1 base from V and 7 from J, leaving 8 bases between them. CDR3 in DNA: TGTGCCAGCAGCTTAAGGGCCGAGAATTCACCCCTCCACTTT. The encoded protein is CASSLRAENSPLHF.

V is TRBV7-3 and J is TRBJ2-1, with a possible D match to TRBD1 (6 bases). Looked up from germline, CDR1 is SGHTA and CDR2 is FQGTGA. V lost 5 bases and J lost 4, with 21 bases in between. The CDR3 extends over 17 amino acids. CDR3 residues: CASSPDVIGTRYNEQFF. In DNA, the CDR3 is TGTGCCAGCAGCCCGGACGTTATCGGGACAAGGTACAATGAGCAGTTCTTC.

The CDR3 spells CAWTGQTNQPQHF. CDR3 in DNA: TGTGCCTGGACCGGACAGACAAATCAGCCCCAGCATTTT. The chain uses TRBV30 and TRBJ1-5, with TRBD1 as a possible D gene (6 bases). Germline lookup yields CDR1 GTSNPN and CDR2 SVGIG (reference sequence). The CDR3 spans 13 residues. V lost 4 bases to trimming and J lost 4 bases, with 11 bases between them.

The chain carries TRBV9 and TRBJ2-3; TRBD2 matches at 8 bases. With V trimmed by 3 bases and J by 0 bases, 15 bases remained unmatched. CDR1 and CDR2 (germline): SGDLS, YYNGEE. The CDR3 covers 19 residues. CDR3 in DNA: TGTGCCAGCAGCGGATCTCCGCGGATCGGGGGGGACAGCACAGATACGCAGTATTTT. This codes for CASSGSPRIGGDSTDTQYF.

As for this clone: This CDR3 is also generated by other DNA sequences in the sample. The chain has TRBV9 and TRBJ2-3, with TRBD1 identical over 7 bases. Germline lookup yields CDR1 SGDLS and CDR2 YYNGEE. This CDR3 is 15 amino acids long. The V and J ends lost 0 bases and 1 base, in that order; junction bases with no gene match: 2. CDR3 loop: CASSVGQGGTDTQYF. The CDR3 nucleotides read TGTGCCAGCAGCGTAGGGCAGGGGGGCACAGATACGCAGTATTTT.

DNA for the CDR3: TGCGCCAGCAGCCAAGCTAATCTACCCCTGGATGAGCAGTTCTTC. This gives the protein CASSQANLPLDEQFF. The chain is built from TRBV4-3 and TRBJ2-1; D gene uncertain. The CDR3 is made up of 15 amino acids. From germline, CDR1 is LGHNA and CDR2 YSLEER. The germline V and J ends were trimmed by 1 base and 8 bases, with 15 bases remaining between them.

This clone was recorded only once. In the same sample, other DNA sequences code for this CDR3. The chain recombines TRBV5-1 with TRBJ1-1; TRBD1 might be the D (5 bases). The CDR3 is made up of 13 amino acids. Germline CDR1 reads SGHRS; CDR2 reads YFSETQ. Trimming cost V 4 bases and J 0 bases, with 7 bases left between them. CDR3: CASSTTVNTEAFF. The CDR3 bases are TGCGCCAGCAGCACGACAGTGAACACTGAAGCTTTCTTT.

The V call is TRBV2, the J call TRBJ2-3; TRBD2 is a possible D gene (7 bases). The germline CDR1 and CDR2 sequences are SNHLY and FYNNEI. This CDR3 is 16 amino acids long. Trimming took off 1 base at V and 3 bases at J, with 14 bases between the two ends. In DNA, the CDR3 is TGTGCCAGCAGTGAAGGTTTTGCGGGGGCAACAGATACGCAGTATTTT. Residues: CASSEGFAGATDTQYF. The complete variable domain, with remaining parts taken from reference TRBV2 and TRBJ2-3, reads EPEVTQTPSHQVTQMGQEVILRCVPISNHLYFYWYRQILGQKVEFLVSFYNNEISEKSEIFDDQFSVERPDGSNFTLKIRSTKLEDSAMYFCASSEGFAGATDTQYFGPGTRLTVL.

The CDR3 region has the DNA TGTGCCAGCAGCCCCGTACCTGGGCAGCCTCTCACTGAAGCTTTCTTT. Amino acid sequence: CASSPVPGQPLTEAFF. This chain joins TRBV14 and TRBJ1-1; D is unclear. The CDR3 extends over 16 amino acids. V lost 4 bases, J lost 4 bases, and 19 bases lay in between. Germline V gives CDR1 SGHDN, CDR2 FVKESK.

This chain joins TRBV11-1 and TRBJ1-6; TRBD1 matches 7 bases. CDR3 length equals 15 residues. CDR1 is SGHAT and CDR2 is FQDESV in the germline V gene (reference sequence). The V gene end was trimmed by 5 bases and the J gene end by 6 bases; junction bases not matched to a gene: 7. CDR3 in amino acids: CASSARQGPNSPLHF. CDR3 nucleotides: TGTGCCAGCAGCGCTCGACAGGGACCTAATTCACCCCTCCACTTT.